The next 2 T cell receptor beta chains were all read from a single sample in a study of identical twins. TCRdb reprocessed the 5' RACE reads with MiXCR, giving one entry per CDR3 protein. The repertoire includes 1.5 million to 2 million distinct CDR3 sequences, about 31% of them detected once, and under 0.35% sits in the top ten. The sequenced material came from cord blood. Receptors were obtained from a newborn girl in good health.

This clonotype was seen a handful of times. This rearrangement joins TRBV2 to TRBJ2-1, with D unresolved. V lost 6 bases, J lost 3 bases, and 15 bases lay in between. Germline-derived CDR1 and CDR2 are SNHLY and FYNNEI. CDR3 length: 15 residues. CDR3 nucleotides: TGTGCCAGCAGCCCCTCTGGGGTGGGCTACAATGAGCAGTTCTTC. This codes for CASSPSGVGYNEQFF.

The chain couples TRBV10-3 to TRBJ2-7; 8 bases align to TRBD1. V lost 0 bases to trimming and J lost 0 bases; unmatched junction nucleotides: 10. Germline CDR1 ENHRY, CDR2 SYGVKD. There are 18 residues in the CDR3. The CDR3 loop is CAISESGSGTGGSYEQYF. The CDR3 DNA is TGTGCCATCAGTGAGTCCGGCTCGGGAACAGGGGGCTCCTACGAGCAGTACTTC.